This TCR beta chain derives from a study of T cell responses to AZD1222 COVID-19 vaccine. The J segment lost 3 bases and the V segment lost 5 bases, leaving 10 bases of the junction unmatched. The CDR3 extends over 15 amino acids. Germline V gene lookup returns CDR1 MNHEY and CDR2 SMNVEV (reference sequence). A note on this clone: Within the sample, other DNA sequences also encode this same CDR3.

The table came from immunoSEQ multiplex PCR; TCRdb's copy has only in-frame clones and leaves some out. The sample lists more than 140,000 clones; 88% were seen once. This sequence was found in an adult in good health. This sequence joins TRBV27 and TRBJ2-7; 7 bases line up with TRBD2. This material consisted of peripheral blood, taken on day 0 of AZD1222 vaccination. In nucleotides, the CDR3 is TGTGCCAGCAGTCCCCGACTAGCCGGCGACTACGAGCAGTACTTC. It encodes CASSPRLAGDYEQYF.